This T cell receptor (beta chain) originates from a study of blood T cell repertoires in COVID-19. Germline V CDR1 and CDR2: LGHDT, YNNKEL (reference sequence). The CDR3 extends over 14 amino acids. Trimming cost V 1 base and J 7 bases, with 8 bases left between them. The protocol was immunoSEQ multiplex PCR, while the TCRdb copy is restricted to in-frame clones and leaves out a portion. The data contain some 70,000 clones, about 84% of them singletons. The sequenced material came from peripheral blood. This chain joins TRBV3-1 (or the pseudogene TRBV3-2) and TRBJ1-6, with D perhaps matching TRBD1 (6 bases). The TCR was taken from an older woman with acute or convalescent COVID-19. The CDR3 here is CASSQGTENSPLHF. DNA of the CDR3: TGTGCCAGCAGCCAAGGGACAGAGAATTCACCCCTCCACTTT.